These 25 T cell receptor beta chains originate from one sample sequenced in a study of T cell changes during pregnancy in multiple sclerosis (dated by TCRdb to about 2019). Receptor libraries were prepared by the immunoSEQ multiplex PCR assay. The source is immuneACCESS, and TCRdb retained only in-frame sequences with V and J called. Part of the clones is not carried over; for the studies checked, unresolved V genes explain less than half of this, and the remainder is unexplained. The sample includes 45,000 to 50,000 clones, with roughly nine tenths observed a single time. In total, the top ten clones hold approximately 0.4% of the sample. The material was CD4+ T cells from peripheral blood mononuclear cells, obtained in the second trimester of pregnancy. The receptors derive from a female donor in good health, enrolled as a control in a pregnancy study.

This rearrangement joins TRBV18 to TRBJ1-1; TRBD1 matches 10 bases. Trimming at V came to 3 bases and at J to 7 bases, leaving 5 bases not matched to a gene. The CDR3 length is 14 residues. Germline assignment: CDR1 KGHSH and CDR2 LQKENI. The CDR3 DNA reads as TGTGCCAGCTCACCGCGGGGACAGGGGTTTGAAGCTTTCTTT. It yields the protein CASSPRGQGFEAFF.

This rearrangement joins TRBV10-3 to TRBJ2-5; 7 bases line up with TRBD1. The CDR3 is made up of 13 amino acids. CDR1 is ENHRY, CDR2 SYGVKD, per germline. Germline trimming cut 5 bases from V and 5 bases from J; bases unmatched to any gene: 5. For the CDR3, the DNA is TGTGCCATCAGTATTGGACAGGACGAGACCCAGTACTTC. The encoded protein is CAISIGQDETQYF.

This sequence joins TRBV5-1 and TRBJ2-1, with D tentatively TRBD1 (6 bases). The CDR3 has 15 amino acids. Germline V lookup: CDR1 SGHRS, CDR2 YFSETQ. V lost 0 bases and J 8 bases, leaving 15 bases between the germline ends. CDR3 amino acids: CASSLESGAGDEQFF. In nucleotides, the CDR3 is TGCGCCAGCAGCTTGGAGTCAGGGGCTGGGGATGAGCAGTTCTTC.

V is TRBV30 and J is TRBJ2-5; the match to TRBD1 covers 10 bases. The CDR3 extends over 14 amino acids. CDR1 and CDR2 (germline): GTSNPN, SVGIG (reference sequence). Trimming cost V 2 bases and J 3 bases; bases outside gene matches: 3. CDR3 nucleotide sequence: TGTGCCTGGAGTTGGACAGGGGGGAAAGAGACCCAGTACTTC. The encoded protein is CAWSWTGGKETQYF.

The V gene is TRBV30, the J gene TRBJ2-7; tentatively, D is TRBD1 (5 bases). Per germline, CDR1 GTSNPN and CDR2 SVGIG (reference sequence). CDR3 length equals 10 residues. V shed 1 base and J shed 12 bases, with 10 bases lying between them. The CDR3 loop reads CAWSETALYF. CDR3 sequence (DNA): TGTGCCTGGAGTGAGACAGCCTTGTACTTC. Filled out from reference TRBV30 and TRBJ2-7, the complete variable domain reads SQTIHQWPATLVQPVGSPLSLECTVEGTSNPNLYWYRQAAGRGLQLLFYSVGIGQISSEVPQNLSASRPQDRQFILSSKKLLLSDSGFYLCAWSETALYFGPGTRLTVT.

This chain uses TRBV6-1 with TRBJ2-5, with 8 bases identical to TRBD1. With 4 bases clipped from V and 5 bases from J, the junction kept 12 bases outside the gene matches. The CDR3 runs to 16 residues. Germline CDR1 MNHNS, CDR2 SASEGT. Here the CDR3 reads CASSGIDRGGWETQYF. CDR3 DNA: TGTGCCAGCAGTGGGATCGACAGGGGCGGGTGGGAGACCCAGTACTTC.

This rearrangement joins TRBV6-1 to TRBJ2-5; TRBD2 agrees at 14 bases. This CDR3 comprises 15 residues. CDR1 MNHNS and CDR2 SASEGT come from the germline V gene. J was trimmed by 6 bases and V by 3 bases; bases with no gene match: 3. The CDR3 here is CASSEGLAGVQTQYF. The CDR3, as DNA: TGTGCCAGCAGTGAGGGACTAGCGGGGGTACAGACCCAGTACTTC.

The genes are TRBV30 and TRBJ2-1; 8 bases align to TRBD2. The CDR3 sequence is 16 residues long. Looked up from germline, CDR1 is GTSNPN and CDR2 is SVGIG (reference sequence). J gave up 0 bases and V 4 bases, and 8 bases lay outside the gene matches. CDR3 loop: CAWTSGGAGSYNEQFF. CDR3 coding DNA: TGTGCCTGGACATCCGGGGGGGCAGGCTCCTACAATGAGCAGTTCTTC.

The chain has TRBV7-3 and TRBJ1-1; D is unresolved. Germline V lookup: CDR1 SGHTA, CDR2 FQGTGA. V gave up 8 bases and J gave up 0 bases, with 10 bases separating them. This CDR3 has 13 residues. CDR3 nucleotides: TGTGCCAGCCGTAAGCATATGAACACTGAAGCTTTCTTT. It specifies CASRKHMNTEAFF.

DNA of the CDR3: TGTGCCAGCAGCCGGACAGGGGTACCTCAGCCCCAGCATTTT. This sequence encodes CASSRTGVPQPQHF. The gene calls are TRBV13 and TRBJ1-5; 9 bases line up with TRBD1. The CDR3 is 14 amino acids. The ends lost 5 bases at V and 6 bases at J; junction bases unmatched: 5. The germline V gene has CDR1 PRHDT and CDR2 FYEKMQ (reference sequence).

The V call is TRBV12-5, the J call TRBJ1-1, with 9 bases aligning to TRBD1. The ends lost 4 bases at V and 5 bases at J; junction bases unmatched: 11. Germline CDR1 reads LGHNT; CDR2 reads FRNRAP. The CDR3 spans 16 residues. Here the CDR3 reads CASGSNLGQGSTEAFF. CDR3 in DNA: TGTGCTAGTGGTTCCAATCTAGGACAGGGGTCGACTGAAGCTTTCTTT.

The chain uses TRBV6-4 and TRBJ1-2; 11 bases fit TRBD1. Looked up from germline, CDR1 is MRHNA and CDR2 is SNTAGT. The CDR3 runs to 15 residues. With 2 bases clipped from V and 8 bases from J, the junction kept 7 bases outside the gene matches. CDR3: CASSDPGQGAGGYTF. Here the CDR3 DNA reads TGTGCCAGCAGTGACCCTGGACAGGGGGCAGGAGGCTACACCTTC.

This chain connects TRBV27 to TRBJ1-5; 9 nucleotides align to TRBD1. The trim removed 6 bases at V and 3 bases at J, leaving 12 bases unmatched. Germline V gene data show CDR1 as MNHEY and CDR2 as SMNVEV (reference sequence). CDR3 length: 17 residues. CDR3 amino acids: CASRRLAGQGPNQPQHF. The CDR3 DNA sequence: TGTGCCAGCAGACGACTAGCGGGACAGGGTCCCAATCAGCCCCAGCATTTT.

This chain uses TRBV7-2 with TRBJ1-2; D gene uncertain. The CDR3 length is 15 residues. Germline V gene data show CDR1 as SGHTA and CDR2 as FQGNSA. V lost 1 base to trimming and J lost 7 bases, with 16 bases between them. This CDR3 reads CASSLVVGQEGGYTF. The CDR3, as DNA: TGTGCCAGCAGCTTAGTAGTAGGGCAGGAGGGTGGCTACACCTTC. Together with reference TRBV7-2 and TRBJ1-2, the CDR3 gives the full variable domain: GAGVSQSPSNKVTEKGKDVELRCDPISGHTALYWYRQSLGQGLEFLIYFQGNSAPDKSGLPSDRFSAERTGGSVSTLTIQRTQQEDSAVYLCASSLVVGQEGGYTFGSGTRLTVV.

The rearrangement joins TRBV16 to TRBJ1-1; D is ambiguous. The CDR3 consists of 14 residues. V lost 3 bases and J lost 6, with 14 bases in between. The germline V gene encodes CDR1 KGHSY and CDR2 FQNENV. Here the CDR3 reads CASSHATLNSEAFF. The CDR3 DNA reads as TGTGCCAGCAGCCACGCTACCCTGAATTCTGAAGCTTTCTTT.

CDR3 nucleotide sequence: TGTGCCAGCAGCCTGGGAGGACTAGCAGACTACGAGCAGTACTTC. It yields the protein CASSLGGLADYEQYF. V and J are TRBV5-4 and TRBJ2-7; the match to TRBD2 covers 8 bases. V was pared by 4 bases and J by 3 bases, with 9 bases of the junction left unmatched. Germline loops: CDR1 SGHNT, CDR2 YYREEE (reference sequence). The CDR3 contains 15 residues. Together with reference TRBV5-4 and TRBJ2-7, the CDR3 gives the full variable domain: ETGVTQSPTHLIKTRGQQVTLRCSSQSGHNTVSWYQQALGQGPQFIFQYYREEENGRGNFPPRFSGLQFPNYSSELNVNALELDDSALYLCASSLGGLADYEQYFGPGTRLTVT.

The CDR3 here is CASSVAPGTGSGGYTF. CDR3 DNA: TGTGCCAGCAGCGTAGCCCCCGGGACAGGGTCGGGTGGCTACACCTTC. The rearrangement uses TRBV9 and TRBJ1-2, with 9 bases fitting TRBD1. Germline trimming cut 0 bases from V and 7 bases from J; bases unmatched to any gene: 10. CDR3 length: 16 residues. Germline loops: CDR1 SGDLS, CDR2 YYNGEE. Variable domain in full (rest from reference TRBV9 and TRBJ1-2): DSGVTQTPKHLITATGQRVTLRCSPRSGDLSVYWYQQSLDQGLQFLIQYYNGEERAKGNILERFSAQQFPDLHSELNLSSLELGDSALYFCASSVAPGTGSGGYTFGSGTRLTVV.

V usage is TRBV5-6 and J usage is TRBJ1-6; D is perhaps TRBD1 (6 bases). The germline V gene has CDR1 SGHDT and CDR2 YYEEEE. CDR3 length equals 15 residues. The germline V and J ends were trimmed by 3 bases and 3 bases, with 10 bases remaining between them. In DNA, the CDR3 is TGTGCCAGCAGCTCGACAGGCGTCTATAATTCACCCCTCCACTTT. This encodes CASSSTGVYNSPLHF. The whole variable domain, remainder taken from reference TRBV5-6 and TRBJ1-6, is DAGVTQSPTHLIKTRGQQVTLRCSPKSGHDTVSWYQQALGQGPQFIFQYYEEEERQRGNFPDRFSGHQFPNYSSELNVNALLLGDSALYLCASSSTGVYNSPLHFGNGTRLTVT.

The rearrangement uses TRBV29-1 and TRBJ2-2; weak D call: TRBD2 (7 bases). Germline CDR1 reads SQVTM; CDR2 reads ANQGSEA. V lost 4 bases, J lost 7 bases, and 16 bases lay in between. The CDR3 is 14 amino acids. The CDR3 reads CSVAPRGADGELFF. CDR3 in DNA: TGCAGCGTTGCGCCACGGGGGGCGGACGGGGAGCTGTTTTTT.

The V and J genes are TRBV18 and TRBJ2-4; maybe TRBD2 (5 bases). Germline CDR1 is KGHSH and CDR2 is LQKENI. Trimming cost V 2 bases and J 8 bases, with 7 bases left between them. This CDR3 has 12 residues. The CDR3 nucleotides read TGTGCCAGCTCACCAGAGGAGGACATTCAGTACTTC. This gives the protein CASSPEEDIQYF.

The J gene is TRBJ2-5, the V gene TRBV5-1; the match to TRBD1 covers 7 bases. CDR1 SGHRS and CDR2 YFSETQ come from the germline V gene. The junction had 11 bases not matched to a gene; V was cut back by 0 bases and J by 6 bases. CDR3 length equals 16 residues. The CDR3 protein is CASSLGVAGGTQTQYF. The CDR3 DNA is TGCGCCAGCAGCTTGGGCGTGGCAGGGGGTACGCAGACCCAGTACTTC.

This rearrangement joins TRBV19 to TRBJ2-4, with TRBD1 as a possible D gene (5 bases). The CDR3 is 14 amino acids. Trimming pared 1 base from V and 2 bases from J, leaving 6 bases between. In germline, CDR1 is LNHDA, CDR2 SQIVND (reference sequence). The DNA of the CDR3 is TGTGCCAGTAGTATAGCAGGGACCAAAAACATTCAGTACTTC. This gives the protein CASSIAGTKNIQYF. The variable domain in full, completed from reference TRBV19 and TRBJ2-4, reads DGGITQSPKYLFRKEGQNVTLSCEQNLNHDAMYWYRQDPGQGLRLIYYSQIVNDFQKGDIAEGYSVSREKKESFPLTVTSAQKNPTAFYLCASSIAGTKNIQYFGAGTRLSVL.

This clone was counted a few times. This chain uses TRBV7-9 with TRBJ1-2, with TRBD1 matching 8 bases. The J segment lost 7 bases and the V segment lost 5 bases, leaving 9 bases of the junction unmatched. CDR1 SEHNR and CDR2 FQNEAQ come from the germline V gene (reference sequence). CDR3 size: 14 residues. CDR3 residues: CASSPRTGPGGYTF. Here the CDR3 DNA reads TGTGCCAGCAGCCCCCGGACAGGGCCAGGTGGCTACACCTTC.

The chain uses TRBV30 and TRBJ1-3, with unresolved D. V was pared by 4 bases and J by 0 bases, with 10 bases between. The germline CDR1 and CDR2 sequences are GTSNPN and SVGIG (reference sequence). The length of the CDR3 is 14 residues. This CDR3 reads CAWNFGDSGNTIYF. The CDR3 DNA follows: TGTGCCTGGAATTTCGGAGACTCTGGAAACACCATATATTTT.

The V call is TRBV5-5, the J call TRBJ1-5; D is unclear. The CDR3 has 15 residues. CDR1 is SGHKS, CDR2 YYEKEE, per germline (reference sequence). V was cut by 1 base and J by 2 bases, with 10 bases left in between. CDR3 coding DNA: TGTGCCAGCAGCTTGAGTTCCGCAGGCAATCAGCCCCAGCATTTT. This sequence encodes CASSLSSAGNQPQHF.